This T cell receptor beta chain was observed in a study of blood T cell repertoires in COVID-19. Study as a whole: Acute and convalescent COVID-19 samples came from the United States, Italy and Spain. Nucleic acid was either cDNA or gDNA, and it came from T cells, B-cell-depleted T cells, or PBMCs.

The V and J ends lost 10 bases and 2 bases respectively, with 15 bases between them. The CDR3 has 15 amino acids. The germline CDR1 and CDR2 sequences are SNHLY and FYNNEI. As handled by the study authors: Amplification with reference gene primers provided the estimates of nucleated cell counts. Measured with immunoSEQ multiplex PCR; TCRdb has only the in-frame clones, and not every one. V, J and clone size were drawn from that table, and D and trimming were deduced from the DNA. The sample consists of about 97,000 clones, around nine tenths of them appearing once. The chain has TRBV2 and TRBJ2-6; possible D gene TRBD2, 6 bases. The sequence was collected from a human donor in a cohort sampled during active COVID-19. The source material was peripheral blood. The CDR3 sequence: CATLRTGAGANVLTF. The DNA of the CDR3 is TGTGCCACCCTAAGGACGGGGGCTGGGGCCAACGTCCTGACTTTC.